A single sample gave rise to the 3 T cell receptor beta chains below, sequenced in a study of blood T cell repertoires in COVID-19. Assay: immunoSEQ multiplex PCR; the TCRdb copy retains only in-frame clones and omits some. Of approximately 100,000 clones listed, 90% to 95% are singletons. Sequencing was performed on peripheral blood. These receptors all come from a man in his 60s with acute or convalescent COVID-19.

V is TRBV24-1 and J is TRBJ2-1, with a possible D match to TRBD1 (6 bases). The CDR3 is 13 amino acids. CDR1 is KGHDR, CDR2 SFDVKD, per germline. V dropped 9 bases and J dropped 2 bases, with 10 bases sitting between them. CDR3 in DNA: TGTGCCACCTCGGACAGTCCCTACAATGAGCAGTTCTTC. Amino acids: CATSDSPYNEQFF.

CDR3 sequence reads: CASSLDGLAYNEQFF. CDR3 DNA: TGCGCCAGCAGCTTGGACGGGTTGGCCTACAATGAGCAGTTCTTC. The chain employs TRBV5-1 and TRBJ2-1; no firm D call. This CDR3 contains 15 residues. Trimming shortened V by 0 bases and J by 2 bases, and 9 bases separated the two germline ends. Looked up from germline, CDR1 is SGHRS and CDR2 is YFSETQ.

This clone was recorded once. This chain connects TRBV19 to TRBJ1-1; weak D call: TRBD1 (6 bases). The CDR3 is 13 amino acids. CDR1 is LNHDA and CDR2 is SQIVND in the germline V gene (reference sequence). V was trimmed by 5 bases and J by 7 bases, leaving 14 bases between them. The CDR3 sequence is CASSQQGIGEAFF. The CDR3 coding sequence is TGTGCCAGTAGTCAACAGGGAATCGGTGAAGCTTTCTTT.